This T cell receptor (beta chain) was retrieved from a study of response to subunit inactivated influenza vaccine. Points from the study as a whole: Each seasonal influenza vaccination, the authors suggested, recruits few new T cells.

Trimming pared 5 bases from V and 6 bases from J, leaving 13 bases between. Germline lookup yields CDR1 LNHDA and CDR2 SQIVND (reference sequence). This CDR3 contains 13 residues. On this clonotype itself: Its specificity is unknown.

Each CDR3 protein is one row after TCRdb ran MiXCR on the RT-PCR reads. Seen here are some 500,000 distinct CDR3 sequences, around 25% observed once, and the top ten hold 1.5% to 2%. The TCR sequence derives from a man aged 50-60 years who received an inactivated influenza vaccine. The material was CD4+ T cells sorted from PBMCs, obtained approximately 5 days after vaccination. The J gene is TRBJ1-1, the V gene TRBV19; D might be TRBD1 (5 bases). CDR3 in DNA: TGTGCCAGTAGTCCTACGGGGCTAGCTGAAGCTTTCTTT. This translates into CASSPTGLAEAFF. The whole variable domain, remainder taken from reference TRBV19 and TRBJ1-1, is DGGITQSPKYLFRKEGQNVTLSCEQNLNHDAMYWYRQDPGQGLRLIYYSQIVNDFQKGDIAEGYSVSREKKESFPLTVTSAQKNPTAFYLCASSPTGLAEAFFGQGTRLTVV.